These 15 T cell receptor beta chains were sequenced from one sample in a study of T-cell memory formation after mild COVID-19. MiXCR, applied by TCRdb to the 5' RACE reads, yields one record per CDR3 protein. The sample has under 550,000 distinct CDR3 sequences; under 20% are singletons. Sequenced: PBMCs or a T cell subset sorted from them (not recorded which). These receptors were obtained from a man younger than 35 who had mild COVID-19 (a few samples of this study predate the infection). Cell type and time point are not known.

This clonotype has only a few counts. The chain carries TRBV29-1 and TRBJ1-2; D gene unclear. The CDR3 totals 13 residues. Trimming pared 7 bases from V and 1 base from J, leaving 13 bases between. Germline V gives CDR1 SQVTM, CDR2 ANQGSEA. Here the CDR3 DNA reads TGCAGCGCTCTAAGAAAAGATAACTATGGCTACACCTTC. Amino acid sequence: CSALRKDNYGYTF.

The CDR3 region is CASSADRGQRETQYF. The DNA for the CDR3 is TGTGCCAGCAGTGCAGACAGGGGGCAGCGTGAGACCCAGTACTTC. This chain connects TRBV2 to TRBJ2-5; 10 bases align to TRBD1. This CDR3 is built from 15 residues. The J segment lost 5 bases and the V segment lost 4 bases, leaving 7 bases of the junction unmatched. Germline values: CDR1 SNHLY, CDR2 FYNNEI.

This clonotype was picked up a small number of times. This chain joins TRBV7-8 and TRBJ2-3; D might be TRBD1 (5 bases). Between the trimmed V and J ends, which lost 5 bases and 4 bases, there was a span of 13 bases. The germline CDR1 and CDR2 sequences are SGHVS and FQNEAQ. The CDR3 has 14 amino acids. CDR3 region: CASSPPDSSDTQYF. The DNA of the CDR3 is TGTGCCAGCAGCCCACCCGACAGTTCAGATACGCAGTATTTT.

This clonotype showed up just a few times. V usage is TRBV19 and J usage is TRBJ1-2; TRBD1 is a possible D gene (5 bases). The V end was cut by 6 bases, the J end by 4 bases, with 12 bases between. This CDR3 is built from 13 residues. From germline, CDR1 is LNHDA and CDR2 SQIVND (reference sequence). This CDR3 is CASRQALGYGYTF. For the CDR3, the DNA is TGTGCCAGTAGACAGGCCCTTGGCTATGGCTACACCTTC.

This clonotype was observed a handful of times. V usage is TRBV12-3 or TRBV12-4 and J usage is TRBJ2-1; a possible D gene is TRBD1 (6 bases). The CDR3 has 13 amino acids. Trimming removed 6 bases from V and 6 bases from J, with 12 bases in between. The chain's CDR3 is CASREGVGNEQFF. CDR3 DNA sequence: TGTGCCAGCAGAGAGGGGGTGGGCAATGAGCAGTTCTTC.

The gene calls are TRBV6-1 and TRBJ1-2; no definite D call. Deletions cut 11 bases from V and 6 bases from J, with 19 bases between. The CDR3 has 13 amino acids. The germline V gene has CDR1 MNHNS and CDR2 SASEGT. The CDR3 region is CAGRTGEWDGYTF. In DNA form, the CDR3 reads TGTGCCGGTCGGACGGGCGAGTGGGATGGCTACACCTTC.

This clonotype was picked up a small number of times. The chain has TRBV7-9 and TRBJ2-3; TRBD2 matches 8 bases. The CDR3 is made up of 17 amino acids. With 5 bases clipped from V and 1 base from J, the junction kept 11 bases outside the gene matches. The germline gives CDR1 SEHNR, CDR2 FQNEAQ (reference sequence). CDR3 coding DNA: TGTGCCAGCAGCCCTCCTCGGTTGCGGGGGGGCACAGATACGCAGTATTTT. Translated, it gives CASSPPRLRGGTDTQYF.

This clonotype occurred a few times. V is TRBV7-9 and J is TRBJ1-1; D is unclear. CDR1 SEHNR and CDR2 FQNEAQ come from the germline V gene (reference sequence). V lost 4 bases, J lost 1 base, and 7 bases lay in between. The CDR3 sequence is 13 residues long. CDR3 region: CASSSAGNTEAFF. CDR3 bases: TGTGCCAGCAGCTCAGCAGGGAACACTGAAGCTTTCTTT.

This clonotype has just a few counts. A much larger clone sits a single nucleotide away, making a read error possible. The chain links TRBV20-1 to TRBJ2-7, with D possibly being TRBD2 (5 bases). Germline loops: CDR1 DFQATT, CDR2 SNEGSKA (reference sequence). Trimming removed 4 bases from V and 4 bases from J, with 20 bases in between. CDR3 size: 15 residues. CDR3 bases: TGCAGTGCTAACAAAGAGGGCCTCAGTACGTACGAGCAGTACGTC. Encoded protein: CSANKEGLSTYEQYV.

For the CDR3, the DNA is TGCAGTGCTCGGACAGGGTTGACCTACGAGCAGTACGTC. Its protein product is CSARTGLTYEQYV. The rearrangement links TRBV20-1 to TRBJ2-7; 8 bases agree with TRBD1. J was trimmed by 2 bases and V by 5 bases; bases with no gene match: 5. The CDR3 totals 13 residues. CDR1 DFQATT and CDR2 SNEGSKA come from the germline V gene (reference sequence).

This clonotype was counted a few times. This chain uses TRBV28 with TRBJ1-2; D is unclear. Germline V gene sequence: CDR1 MDHEN, CDR2 SYDVKM. CDR3 length: 14 residues. Trimming cost V 6 bases and J 2 bases, with 13 bases left between them. CDR3 DNA sequence: TGTGCCAGCAGGAGCGGGCAATACAACTATGGCTACACCTTC. Its protein product is CASRSGQYNYGYTF.

This clonotype appeared many times. The V gene is TRBV5-1, the J gene TRBJ2-3; no clear D. This CDR3 is 14 amino acids long. Germline assignment: CDR1 SGHRS and CDR2 YFSETQ. V dropped 4 bases and J dropped 6 bases, with 15 bases sitting between them. The CDR3 is CASSIGSKEDTQYF. DNA of the CDR3: TGCGCCAGCAGCATCGGGTCCAAGGAGGATACGCAGTATTTT.

This clonotype has only a few counts. J is TRBJ2-1 and V is TRBV7-3; 14 bases agree with TRBD2. The CDR3 has 17 amino acids. Germline loops: CDR1 SGHTA, CDR2 FQGTGA. Germline trimming cut 0 bases from V and 8 bases from J; bases unmatched to any gene: 6. CDR3 loop: CASSLTTSGGATDEQFF. In DNA, the CDR3 is TGTGCCAGCAGCTTAACGACTAGCGGGGGGGCCACCGATGAGCAGTTCTTC.

CDR3 protein: CSVERAGGTDEQFF. CDR3 coding DNA: TGCAGCGTTGAACGGGCAGGGGGCACGGATGAGCAGTTCTTC. This rearrangement joins TRBV29-1 to TRBJ2-1; 8 nucleotides match TRBD1. The CDR3 extends over 14 amino acids. V shed 2 bases, J shed 8 bases, and the junction held 8 bases outside the gene matches. Germline V gene data show CDR1 as SQVTM and CDR2 as ANQGSEA.

V gene TRBV5-1 combines with J gene TRBJ1-2; maybe TRBD1 (5 bases). V was shortened by 2 bases and J by 6 bases, with 14 bases between the two germline ends. Germline-derived CDR1 and CDR2 are SGHRS and YFSETQ. The CDR3 is made up of 14 amino acids. This CDR3 is CASSFQGTENGYTF. The CDR3 DNA reads as TGCGCCAGCAGCTTCCAGGGAACTGAGAATGGCTACACCTTC.